In its sample, the clone carrying this T cell receptor (beta chain) was seen once. This entry is derived from a study of cytomegalovirus exposure and HLA in healthy donors. Germline assignment: CDR1 LGHNA and CDR2 YSLEER. The V end lost 0 bases, the J end lost 4 bases, and 9 bases lay between the germline ends. The CDR3 runs to 14 residues. Assay: immunoSEQ multiplex PCR; the TCRdb copy retains only in-frame clones and omits some. The repertoire holds a few hundred thousand clones, with 80% to 85% as singletons. The V and J genes are TRBV4-3 and TRBJ1-2, with D possibly matching TRBD1 (5 bases). The sequence was collected from a woman in her thirties in good health and CMV-seropositive. Sequences were obtained from PBMCs. CDR3: CASSQDWGRYGYTF. The CDR3 DNA sequence: TGCGCCAGCAGCCAAGATTGGGGCCGCTATGGCTACACCTTC.